This is a list of T cell receptor beta chains from one sample in a study of shared clonotypes between healthy human individuals. Generated by immunoSEQ multiplex PCR, the TCRdb table keeps only in-frame clones and is missing some. The sample has 950,000 to 1,200,000 clones, around three quarters seen once. The specimen sequenced was memory CD4+ T cells from PBMCs. The source of these receptors is a man younger than 35 in good health. Some clones in this sample may be carry-over from other donors' samples. The CDR3 runs from the conserved cysteine through the conserved F or W. The D gene is left open where the match is weak. Clone size is not always given. Where it is, it says once, few, many or a class for expanded clones.

cdr3_length: 16; v_call: TRBV19; d_call: TRBD1; j_call: TRBJ1-2; clone_size: few; cdr3_nt: TGTGCCAAACCCGCCTCCCAAACCGGGACAGGGTTTGGCTACACCTTC; cdr3_aa: CAKPASQTGTGFGYTF
cdr3_length: 16; v_call: TRBV30; d_call: TRBD2; j_call: TRBJ2-7; clone_size: few; cdr3_nt: TGTGCCTGGAGTGTATGGGAGGGCAGACCTTCCTACGAGCAGTACTTC; cdr3_aa: CAWSVWEGRPSYEQYF
cdr3_length: 12; v_call: TRBV10-3; d_call: NA; j_call: TRBJ1-2; clone_size: once; cdr3_nt: TGTGCCATCAGTGAAGGGAGAAATGGCTACACCTTC; cdr3_aa: CAISEGRNGYTF
cdr3_length: 14; v_call: TRBV7-2; d_call: NA; j_call: TRBJ2-6; clone_size: NA; cdr3_nt: TGTGCCAGCAGCTTAAGGTCTGGGGCCAACGTCCTGACTTTC; cdr3_aa: CASSLRSGANVLTF
cdr3_length: 14; v_call: TRBV28; d_call: TRBD1; j_call: TRBJ2-3; clone_size: NA; cdr3_nt: TGTGCCAGCAGCCAGGGGGCGAGCACAGATACGCAGTATTTT; cdr3_aa: CASSQGASTDTQYF
cdr3_length: 15; v_call: TRBV18; d_call: NA; j_call: TRBJ2-1; clone_size: NA; cdr3_nt: TGTGCCAGCTCACCACCGGCGGGATTGGGCAATGAGCAGTTCTTC; cdr3_aa: CASSPPAGLGNEQFF
cdr3_length: 17; v_call: TRBV4-1; d_call: TRBD2; j_call: TRBJ2-1; clone_size: few; cdr3_nt: TGCGCCAGCAGCCAGCCGAGCGGGAGAGGGGTCTACAATGAGCAGTTCTTC; cdr3_aa: CASSQPSGRGVYNEQFF
cdr3_length: 16; v_call: TRBV28; d_call: NA; j_call: TRBJ1-5; clone_size: many; cdr3_nt: TGTGCCAGCAGTTTCGGGCTCAAAGGGAGCAATCAGCCCCAGCATTTT; cdr3_aa: CASSFGLKGSNQPQHF
cdr3_length: 12; v_call: TRBV27; d_call: TRBD1; j_call: TRBJ1-1; clone_size: few; cdr3_nt: TGTGCCAGCGGGGGACAGGTTTATGAAGCTTTCTTT; cdr3_aa: CASGGQVYEAFF
cdr3_length: 13; v_call: TRBV5-1; d_call: NA; j_call: TRBJ2-5; clone_size: NA; cdr3_nt: TGCGCCAGCAGCTTCGGGGACGAAGAGACCCAGTACTTC; cdr3_aa: CASSFGDEETQYF
cdr3_length: 13; v_call: TRBV18; d_call: NA; j_call: TRBJ2-5; clone_size: once; cdr3_nt: TGTGCCAGCTCACCAACAGTGGAAGAGACCCAGTACTTC; cdr3_aa: CASSPTVEETQYF
cdr3_length: 15; v_call: TRBV5-1; d_call: NA; j_call: TRBJ2-4; clone_size: NA; cdr3_nt: TGCGCCAGCAGCTTGGCCCCCCGCGACAAAAACATTCAGTACTTC; cdr3_aa: CASSLAPRDKNIQYF
cdr3_length: 14; v_call: TRBV7-2; d_call: TRBD1; j_call: TRBJ1-1; clone_size: NA; cdr3_nt: TGTGCCAGCAGCCGGGACAGGGGATCCACTGAAGCTTTCTTT; cdr3_aa: CASSRDRGSTEAFF
cdr3_length: 14; v_call: TRBV5-1; d_call: NA; j_call: TRBJ2-1; clone_size: NA; cdr3_nt: TGCGCCAGCAGCCTCTACAGGGCCTACAATGAGCAGTTCTTC; cdr3_aa: CASSLYRAYNEQFF
cdr3_length: 18; v_call: TRBV19; d_call: TRBD2; j_call: TRBJ2-7; clone_size: NA; cdr3_nt: TGTGCCAGTAAAGATCCCTCCCCATCTAGCGGGAGGTCCTACGAGCAGTACTTC; cdr3_aa: CASKDPSPSSGRSYEQYF
cdr3_length: 16; v_call: TRBV4-1; d_call: NA; j_call: TRBJ2-5; clone_size: NA; cdr3_nt: TGCGCCAGCAGCCAAGCGCCAGGGGTGTTGTGGGAGACCCAGTACTTC; cdr3_aa: CASSQAPGVLWETQYF
cdr3_length: 13; v_call: TRBV27; d_call: NA; j_call: TRBJ1-2; clone_size: NA; cdr3_nt: TGTGCCAGCAGGACACGGTGGGACTATGGCTACACCTTC; cdr3_aa: CASRTRWDYGYTF
cdr3_length: 16; v_call: TRBV4-1; d_call: TRBD2; j_call: TRBJ2-7; clone_size: NA; cdr3_nt: TGCGCCAGCAGCCAAGAACACGAGCGGGGGACCTACGAGCAGTACTTC; cdr3_aa: CASSQEHERGTYEQYF
cdr3_length: 14; v_call: TRBV2; d_call: TRBD1; j_call: TRBJ1-1; clone_size: NA; cdr3_nt: TGTGCCAGCAGTCAACAGGGGGGGTACACTGAAGCTTTCTTT; cdr3_aa: CASSQQGGYTEAFF
cdr3_length: 15; v_call: TRBV18; d_call: TRBD1; j_call: TRBJ1-1; clone_size: NA; cdr3_nt: TGTGCCAGCTCACCACGGACAGGGAGTAACACTGAAGCTTTCTTT; cdr3_aa: CASSPRTGSNTEAFF
cdr3_length: 12; v_call: TRBV28; d_call: NA; j_call: TRBJ2-7; clone_size: NA; cdr3_nt: TGTGCCAGCAGGTCGTACCAGTTCGAGCAGTACTTC; cdr3_aa: CASRSYQFEQYF
cdr3_length: 16; v_call: TRBV13; d_call: TRBD2; j_call: TRBJ2-3; clone_size: NA; cdr3_nt: TGTGCCAGCAGCTCCGACAGCGGGGGGTATACAGATACGCAGTATTTT; cdr3_aa: CASSSDSGGYTDTQYF
cdr3_length: 15; v_call: TRBV9; d_call: TRBD1; j_call: TRBJ2-7; clone_size: few; cdr3_nt: TGTGCCAGCAGCGCGGCAGACAGGGGATCCTACGAGCAGTACTTC; cdr3_aa: CASSAADRGSYEQYF
cdr3_length: 15; v_call: TRBV7-6; d_call: NA; j_call: TRBJ2-2; clone_size: NA; cdr3_nt: TGTGCCAGCAGTTTCGACAGAGGAGGGACCGGGGAGCTGTTTTTT; cdr3_aa: CASSFDRGGTGELFF
cdr3_length: 18; v_call: TRBV28; d_call: NA; j_call: TRBJ2-6; clone_size: NA; cdr3_nt: TGTGCCAGCAGTTTTCCACCCGGGACGAACTCTGGGGCCAACGTCCTGACTTTC; cdr3_aa: CASSFPPGTNSGANVLTF
cdr3_length: 14; v_call: TRBV27; d_call: TRBD1; j_call: TRBJ1-2; clone_size: NA; cdr3_nt: TGTGCCAGCAGTCGGACAGGGGGCGACTATGGCTACACCTTC; cdr3_aa: CASSRTGGDYGYTF
cdr3_length: 17; v_call: TRBV9; d_call: NA; j_call: TRBJ2-1; clone_size: NA; cdr3_nt: TGTGCCAGCAGCGTTCTGGGGGGAACCAGCTCCTACAATGAGCAGTTCTTC; cdr3_aa: CASSVLGGTSSYNEQFF
cdr3_length: 13; v_call: TRBV10-3; d_call: TRBD1; j_call: TRBJ1-1; clone_size: NA; cdr3_nt: TGTGCCATCAGGGCCAGGGGGGACACTGAAGCTTTCTTT; cdr3_aa: CAIRARGDTEAFF
cdr3_length: 15; v_call: TRBV27; d_call: NA; j_call: TRBJ1-4; clone_size: NA; cdr3_nt: TGTGCCAGCAGCCCGCGACGGTTAGCGGGCGAAAAACTGTTTTTT; cdr3_aa: CASSPRRLAGEKLFF
cdr3_length: 15; v_call: TRBV30; d_call: NA; j_call: TRBJ1-1; clone_size: NA; cdr3_nt: TGTGCCTGGAGTTGGGCAGGGGTAAGGGGCACTGAAGCTTTCTTT; cdr3_aa: CAWSWAGVRGTEAFF
cdr3_length: 12; v_call: TRBV11-2; d_call: NA; j_call: TRBJ1-6; clone_size: NA; cdr3_nt: TGTGCCAGCAGCTTAGACGACAAGCATCCCCACTTT; cdr3_aa: CASSLDDKHPHF
cdr3_length: 16; v_call: TRBV6-1; d_call: TRBD1; j_call: TRBJ1-3; clone_size: NA; cdr3_nt: TGTGCCAGCAGTGGGTTCAGTTCGACAGGGGTAAACACCATATATTTT; cdr3_aa: CASSGFSSTGVNTIYF
cdr3_length: 14; v_call: TRBV4-3; d_call: NA; j_call: TRBJ1-2; clone_size: NA; cdr3_nt: TGCGCCAGCAGCCAGGTCTTGGGGGGTTATGGCTACACCTTC; cdr3_aa: CASSQVLGGYGYTF
cdr3_length: 14; v_call: TRBV5-1; d_call: TRBD2; j_call: TRBJ2-7; clone_size: NA; cdr3_nt: TGCGCCAGCAGCTTCCTGGCGGGAGGAAACGAGCAGTACTTC; cdr3_aa: CASSFLAGGNEQYF
cdr3_length: 16; v_call: TRBV4-2; d_call: TRBD2; j_call: TRBJ2-7; clone_size: NA; cdr3_nt: TGTGCCAGCAGCCAAGGGACTAGCGGGAGCGCCTACGAGCAGTACTTC; cdr3_aa: CASSQGTSGSAYEQYF
cdr3_length: 13; v_call: TRBV9; d_call: TRBD2; j_call: TRBJ2-1; clone_size: many; cdr3_nt: TGTGCCAGCAGCGTAAGCGGGAGCGATGAGCAGTTCTTC; cdr3_aa: CASSVSGSDEQFF
cdr3_length: 17; v_call: TRBV28; d_call: TRBD2; j_call: TRBJ2-7; clone_size: NA; cdr3_nt: TGTGCCAGCAGCTATACCATTAGCGGGAGGGCCGCTTACGAGCAGTACTTC; cdr3_aa: CASSYTISGRAAYEQYF
cdr3_length: 16; v_call: TRBV6-1; d_call: NA; j_call: TRBJ2-6; clone_size: NA; cdr3_nt: TGTGCCAGCAGTGTATCGGTAGGGGCTGGGGCCAACGTCCTGACTTTC; cdr3_aa: CASSVSVGAGANVLTF
cdr3_length: 14; v_call: TRBV6-5; d_call: NA; j_call: TRBJ2-7; clone_size: NA; cdr3_nt: TGTGCCAGCAGTTCTCAGGGAAAAGGCTACGAGCAGTACTTC; cdr3_aa: CASSSQGKGYEQYF
cdr3_length: 14; v_call: TRBV5-1; d_call: NA; j_call: TRBJ1-4; clone_size: once; cdr3_nt: TGCGCCAGCAGCTTTGGGCGAACTAATGAAAAACTGTTTTTT; cdr3_aa: CASSFGRTNEKLFF
cdr3_length: 15; v_call: TRBV5-1; d_call: NA; j_call: TRBJ2-7; clone_size: NA; cdr3_nt: TGCGCCAGCCGGTCGGGGGGCGTGGGCCACTACGAGCAGTACTTC; cdr3_aa: CASRSGGVGHYEQYF
cdr3_length: 16; v_call: TRBV19; d_call: TRBD2; j_call: TRBJ2-2; clone_size: once; cdr3_nt: TGTGCCAGTAGTACCTCCGGGACTAGAAACACCGGGGAGCTGTTTTTT; cdr3_aa: CASSTSGTRNTGELFF
cdr3_length: 18; v_call: TRBV5-1; d_call: NA; j_call: TRBJ1-2; clone_size: few; cdr3_nt: TGCGCCAGCAGCTTCCGGCCTATCCAACGAAGTATGTCTTTGGGCTACACCTTC; cdr3_aa: CASSFRPIQRSMSLGYTF
cdr3_length: 15; v_call: TRBV28; d_call: TRBD1; j_call: TRBJ1-2; clone_size: few; cdr3_nt: TGTGCCAGCAGTCCCGGGACAGAAGAAAACTATGGCTACACCTTC; cdr3_aa: CASSPGTEENYGYTF
cdr3_length: 16; v_call: TRBV11-3; d_call: TRBD1; j_call: TRBJ2-2; clone_size: NA; cdr3_nt: TGTGCCAGCAGCCCCCGACAGGGAAGAGATACCGGGGAGCTGTTTTTT; cdr3_aa: CASSPRQGRDTGELFF
cdr3_length: 15; v_call: TRBV7-6; d_call: NA; j_call: TRBJ2-1; clone_size: NA; cdr3_nt: TGTGCCAGCAGCGGTCTAGGACTCGAGTACAATGAGCAGTTCTTC; cdr3_aa: CASSGLGLEYNEQFF
cdr3_length: 13; v_call: TRBV15; d_call: NA; j_call: TRBJ2-5; clone_size: once; cdr3_nt: TGTGCCACCAGCAGAGATCAGTCGGAGACCCAGTACTTC; cdr3_aa: CATSRDQSETQYF
cdr3_length: 15; v_call: TRBV2; d_call: NA; j_call: TRBJ1-5; clone_size: NA; cdr3_nt: TGTGCCAGCAGCCCCCAGGACGGGAGCAATCAGCCCCAGCATTTT; cdr3_aa: CASSPQDGSNQPQHF
cdr3_length: 15; v_call: TRBV15; d_call: TRBD2; j_call: TRBJ2-3; clone_size: NA; cdr3_nt: TGTGCCACCAGCTCTGAGCGGGAGGGCCTTGATACGCAGTATTTT; cdr3_aa: CATSSEREGLDTQYF
cdr3_length: 13; v_call: TRBV11-3; d_call: NA; j_call: TRBJ2-2; clone_size: NA; cdr3_nt: TGTGCCAGCAGCTTAAAGGGCACCGGGGAGCTGTTTTTT; cdr3_aa: CASSLKGTGELFF
cdr3_length: 14; v_call: TRBV15; d_call: NA; j_call: TRBJ1-1; clone_size: NA; cdr3_nt: TGTGCCACCAGCAGAGGCCAACGGAACACTGAAGCTTTCTTT; cdr3_aa: CATSRGQRNTEAFF
cdr3_length: 15; v_call: TRBV14; d_call: NA; j_call: TRBJ2-7; clone_size: NA; cdr3_nt: TGTGCCAGCAGCCCCCTTGAAGCAGGGACCTACGAGCAGTACTTC; cdr3_aa: CASSPLEAGTYEQYF
cdr3_length: 15; v_call: TRBV14; d_call: NA; j_call: TRBJ2-7; clone_size: once; cdr3_nt: TGTGCCAGCAGCCAAGATCTAGCACGCTCCTACGAGCAGTACTTC; cdr3_aa: CASSQDLARSYEQYF
cdr3_length: 16; v_call: TRBV28; d_call: TRBD1; j_call: TRBJ2-7; clone_size: many; cdr3_nt: TGTGCCAGCAGTCCCCTAGAGGGACAGGGGGGCCACGAGCAGTACTTC; cdr3_aa: CASSPLEGQGGHEQYF
cdr3_length: 13; v_call: TRBV4-3; d_call: TRBD1; j_call: TRBJ1-1; clone_size: NA; cdr3_nt: TGCGCCAGCAGCCAAGACAGGGGGCTGGAAGCTTTCTTT; cdr3_aa: CASSQDRGLEAFF
cdr3_length: 17; v_call: TRBV28; d_call: TRBD2; j_call: TRBJ2-6; clone_size: few; cdr3_nt: TGTGCCAGCAGCCCAACTAGCGGGAGGTCTGGGGCCAACGTCCTGACTTTC; cdr3_aa: CASSPTSGRSGANVLTF
cdr3_length: 16; v_call: TRBV15; d_call: TRBD1; j_call: TRBJ2-1; clone_size: NA; cdr3_nt: TGTGCCACCAGCAGATACCGGGACAGGCCCTACAATGAGCAGTTCTTC; cdr3_aa: CATSRYRDRPYNEQFF